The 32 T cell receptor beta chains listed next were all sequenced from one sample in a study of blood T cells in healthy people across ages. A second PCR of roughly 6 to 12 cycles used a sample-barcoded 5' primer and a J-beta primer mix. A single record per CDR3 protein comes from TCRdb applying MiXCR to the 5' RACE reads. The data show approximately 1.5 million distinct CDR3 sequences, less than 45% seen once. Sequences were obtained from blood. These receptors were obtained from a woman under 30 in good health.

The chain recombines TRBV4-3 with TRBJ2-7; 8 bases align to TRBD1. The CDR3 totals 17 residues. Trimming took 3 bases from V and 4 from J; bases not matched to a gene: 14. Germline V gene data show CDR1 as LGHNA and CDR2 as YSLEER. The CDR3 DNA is TGCGCCAGCAGCCAGGCTAGAAACAGGGGGATTGATTACGAGCAGTACTTC. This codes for CASSQARNRGIDYEQYF.

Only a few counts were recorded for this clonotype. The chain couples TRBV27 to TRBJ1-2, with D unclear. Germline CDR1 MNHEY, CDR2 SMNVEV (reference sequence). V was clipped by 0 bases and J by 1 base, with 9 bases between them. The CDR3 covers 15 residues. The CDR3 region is CASSLSVWGNYGYTF. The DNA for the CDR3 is TGTGCCAGCAGTTTATCCGTATGGGGTAACTATGGCTACACCTTC.

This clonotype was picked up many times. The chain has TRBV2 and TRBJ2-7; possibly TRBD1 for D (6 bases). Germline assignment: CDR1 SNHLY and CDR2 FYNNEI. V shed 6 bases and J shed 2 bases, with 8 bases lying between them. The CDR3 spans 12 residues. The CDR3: CASRGAAYEQYF. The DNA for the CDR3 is TGTGCCAGCAGGGGGGCAGCCTACGAGCAGTACTTC.

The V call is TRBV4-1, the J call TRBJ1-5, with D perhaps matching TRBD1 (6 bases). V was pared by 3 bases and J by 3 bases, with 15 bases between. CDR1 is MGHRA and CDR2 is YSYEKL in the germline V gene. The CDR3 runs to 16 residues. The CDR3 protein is CASSQGASVVNQPQHF. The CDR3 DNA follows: TGCGCCAGCAGCCAGGGGGCATCTGTAGTCAATCAGCCCCAGCATTTT.

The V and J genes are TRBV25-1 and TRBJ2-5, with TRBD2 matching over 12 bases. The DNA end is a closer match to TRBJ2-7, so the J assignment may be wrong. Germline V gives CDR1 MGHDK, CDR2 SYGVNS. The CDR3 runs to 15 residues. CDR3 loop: CASSLAGLAGHEQYF. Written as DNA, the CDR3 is TGTGCCAGCAGCCTTGCAGGACTAGCGGGACACGAGCAGTACTTC.

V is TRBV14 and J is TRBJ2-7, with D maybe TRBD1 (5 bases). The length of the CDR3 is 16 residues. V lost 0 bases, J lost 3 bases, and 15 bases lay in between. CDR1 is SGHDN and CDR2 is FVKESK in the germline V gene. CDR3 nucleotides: TGTGCCAGCAGCCAAGATTCAACAGGTCAGGACTACGAGCAGTACTTC. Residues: CASSQDSTGQDYEQYF.

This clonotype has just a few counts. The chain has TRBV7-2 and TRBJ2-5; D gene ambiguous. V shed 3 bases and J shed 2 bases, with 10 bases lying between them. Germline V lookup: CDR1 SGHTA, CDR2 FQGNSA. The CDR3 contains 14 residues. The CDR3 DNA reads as TGTGCCAGCAGCTTTGTTTCAGTACAAGAGACCCAGTACTTC. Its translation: CASSFVSVQETQYF.

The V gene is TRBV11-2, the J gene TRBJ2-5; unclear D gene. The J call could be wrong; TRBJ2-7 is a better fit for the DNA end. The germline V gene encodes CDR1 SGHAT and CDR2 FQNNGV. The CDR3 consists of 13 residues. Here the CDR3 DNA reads TGTGCCAGCAGCTCACGACCCGCCTACGAGCAGTACTTC. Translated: CASSSRPAYEQYF.

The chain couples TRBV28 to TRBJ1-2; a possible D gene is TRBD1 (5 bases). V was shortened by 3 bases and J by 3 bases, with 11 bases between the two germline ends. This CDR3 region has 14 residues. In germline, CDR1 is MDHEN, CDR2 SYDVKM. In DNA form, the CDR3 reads TGTGCCAGCAGTTTCTGGGGGGTAGACTATGGCTACACCTTC. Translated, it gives CASSFWGVDYGYTF.

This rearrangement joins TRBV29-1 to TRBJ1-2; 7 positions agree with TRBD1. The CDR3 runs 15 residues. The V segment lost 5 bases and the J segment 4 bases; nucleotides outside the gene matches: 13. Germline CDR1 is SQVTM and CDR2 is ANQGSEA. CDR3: CSVLGGTDHFYGYTF. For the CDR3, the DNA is TGCAGCGTTCTTGGCGGGACAGACCACTTCTATGGCTACACCTTC. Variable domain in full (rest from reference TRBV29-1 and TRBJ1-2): SAVISQKPSRDICQRGTSLTIQCQVDSQVTMMFWYRQQPGQSLTLIATANQGSEATYESGFVIDKFPISRPNLTFSTLTVSNMSPEDSSIYLCSVLGGTDHFYGYTFGSGTRLTVV.

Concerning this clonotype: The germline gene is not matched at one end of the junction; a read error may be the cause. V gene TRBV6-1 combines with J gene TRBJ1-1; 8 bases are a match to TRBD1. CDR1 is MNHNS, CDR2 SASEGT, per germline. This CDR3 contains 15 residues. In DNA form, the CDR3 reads TGTGCCAGCAGTCCGAGGTGGGACAGGAACGCTGAAGCTTTCTTT. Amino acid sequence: CASSPRWDRNAEAFF.

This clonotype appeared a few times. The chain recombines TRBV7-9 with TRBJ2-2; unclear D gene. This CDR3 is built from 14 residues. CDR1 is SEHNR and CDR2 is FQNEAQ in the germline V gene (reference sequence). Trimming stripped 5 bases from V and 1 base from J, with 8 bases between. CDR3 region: CASSPPRNTGELFF. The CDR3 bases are TGTGCCAGCAGCCCTCCAAGGAACACCGGGGAGCTGTTTTTT.

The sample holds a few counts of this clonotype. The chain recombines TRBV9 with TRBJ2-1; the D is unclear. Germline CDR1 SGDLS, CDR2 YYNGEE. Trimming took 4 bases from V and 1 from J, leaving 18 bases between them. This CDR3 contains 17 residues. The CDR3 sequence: CASSPTSGGASYNEQFF. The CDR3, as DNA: TGTGCCAGCAGCCCCACGTCCGGCGGAGCATCCTACAATGAGCAGTTCTTC.

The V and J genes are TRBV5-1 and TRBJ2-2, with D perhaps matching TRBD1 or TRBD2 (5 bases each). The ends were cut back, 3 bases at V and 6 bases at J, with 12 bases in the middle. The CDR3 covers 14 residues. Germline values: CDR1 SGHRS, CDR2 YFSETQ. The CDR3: CASSWGSPAGELFF. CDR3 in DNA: TGCGCCAGCAGCTGGGGGTCACCCGCCGGGGAGCTGTTTTTT.

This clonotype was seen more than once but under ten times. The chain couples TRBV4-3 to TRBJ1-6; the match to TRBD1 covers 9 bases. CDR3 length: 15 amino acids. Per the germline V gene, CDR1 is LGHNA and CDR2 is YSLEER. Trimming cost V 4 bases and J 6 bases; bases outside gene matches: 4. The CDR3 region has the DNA TGCGCCAGCAGCCCCGGGACAGGGCTTAATTCACCCCTCCACTTT. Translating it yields CASSPGTGLNSPLHF.

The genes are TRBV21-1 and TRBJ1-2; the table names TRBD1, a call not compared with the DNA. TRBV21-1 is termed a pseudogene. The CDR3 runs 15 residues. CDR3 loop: CASSRAGQGMDGYTF. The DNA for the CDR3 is TGTGCCAGCAGCAGGGCCGGACAGGGTATGGATGGCTACACCTTC.

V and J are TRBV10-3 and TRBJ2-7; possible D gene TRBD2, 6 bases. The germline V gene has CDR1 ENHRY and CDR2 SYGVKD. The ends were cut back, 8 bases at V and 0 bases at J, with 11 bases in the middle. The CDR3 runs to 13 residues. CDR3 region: CAIGGLTSYEQYF. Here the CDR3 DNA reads TGTGCCATCGGCGGACTAACCTCCTACGAGCAGTACTTC.

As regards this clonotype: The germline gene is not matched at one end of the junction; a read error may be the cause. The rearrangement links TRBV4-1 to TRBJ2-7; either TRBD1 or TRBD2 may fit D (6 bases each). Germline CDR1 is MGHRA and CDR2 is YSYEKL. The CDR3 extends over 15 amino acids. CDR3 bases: TGCGCCAGCAACCAAGACCACAGGGAGGACTACGAGCAGTACTTC. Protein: CASNQDHREDYEQYF.

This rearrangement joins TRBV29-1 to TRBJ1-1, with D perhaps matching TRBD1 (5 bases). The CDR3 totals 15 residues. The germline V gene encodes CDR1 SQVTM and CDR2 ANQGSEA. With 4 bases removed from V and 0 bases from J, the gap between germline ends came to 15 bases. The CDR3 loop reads CSVGGRLNMNTEAFF. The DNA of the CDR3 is TGCAGCGTTGGGGGACGGCTCAATATGAACACTGAAGCTTTCTTT.

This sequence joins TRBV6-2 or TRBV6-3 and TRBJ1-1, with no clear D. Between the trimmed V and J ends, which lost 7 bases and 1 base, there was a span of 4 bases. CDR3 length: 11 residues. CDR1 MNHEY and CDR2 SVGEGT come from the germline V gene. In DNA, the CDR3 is TGTGCCAGCAAATGGAACACTGAAGCTTTCTTT. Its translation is CASKWNTEAFF.

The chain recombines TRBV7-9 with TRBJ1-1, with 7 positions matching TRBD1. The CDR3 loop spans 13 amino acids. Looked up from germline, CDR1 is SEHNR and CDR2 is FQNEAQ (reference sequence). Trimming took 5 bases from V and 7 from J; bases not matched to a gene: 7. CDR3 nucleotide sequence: TGTGCCAGCAGCGTTCGGACAGGCTATGAAGCTTTCTTT. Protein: CASSVRTGYEAFF. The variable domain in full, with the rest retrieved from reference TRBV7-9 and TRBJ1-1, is DTGVSQNPRHKITKRGQNVTFRCDPISEHNRLYWYRQTLGQGPEFLTYFQNEAQLEKSRLLSDRFSAERPKGSFSTLEIQRTEQGDSAMYLCASSVRTGYEAFFGQGTRLTVV.

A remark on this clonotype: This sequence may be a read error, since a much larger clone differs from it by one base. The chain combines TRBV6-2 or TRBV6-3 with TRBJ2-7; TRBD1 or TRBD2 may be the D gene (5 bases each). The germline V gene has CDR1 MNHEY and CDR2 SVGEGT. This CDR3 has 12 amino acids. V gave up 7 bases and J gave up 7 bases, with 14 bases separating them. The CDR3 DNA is TGTGCCAGCAAAGGGACGACCTCTGAGCAGTACTTC. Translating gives CASKGTTSEQYF.

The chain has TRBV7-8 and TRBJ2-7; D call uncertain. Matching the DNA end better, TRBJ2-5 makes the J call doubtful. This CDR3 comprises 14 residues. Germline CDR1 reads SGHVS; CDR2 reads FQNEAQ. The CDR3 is CASSLAPYVETQYF. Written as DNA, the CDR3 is TGTGCCAGCAGCCTCGCCCCGTATGTAGAGACCCAGTACTTC.

The CDR3 sequence: CASSSPRGGGHEQYF. CDR3 in DNA: TGTGCCAGCAGTTCCCCGAGAGGAGGGGGGCATGAGCAGTACTTC. V and J are TRBV6-5 and TRBJ2-7, with D perhaps TRBD1 or TRBD2 (6 bases each). Germline values: CDR1 MNHEY, CDR2 SVGAGI. Trimming pared 4 bases from V and 7 bases from J, leaving 20 bases between. The CDR3 runs to 15 residues.

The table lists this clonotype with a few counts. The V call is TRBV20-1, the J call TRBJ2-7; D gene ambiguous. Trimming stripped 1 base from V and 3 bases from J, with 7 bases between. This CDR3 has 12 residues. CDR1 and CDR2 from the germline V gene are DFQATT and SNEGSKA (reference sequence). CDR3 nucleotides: TGCAGTGCTAGAGTGACGGACTACGAGCAGTACTTC. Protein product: CSARVTDYEQYF.

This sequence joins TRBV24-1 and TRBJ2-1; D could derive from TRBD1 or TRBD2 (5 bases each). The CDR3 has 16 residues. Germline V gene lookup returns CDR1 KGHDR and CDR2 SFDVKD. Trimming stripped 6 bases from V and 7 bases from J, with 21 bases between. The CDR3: CATSRLTSAEGNEQFF. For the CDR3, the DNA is TGTGCCACCAGTCGCCTTACTAGTGCAGAGGGGAATGAGCAGTTCTTC.

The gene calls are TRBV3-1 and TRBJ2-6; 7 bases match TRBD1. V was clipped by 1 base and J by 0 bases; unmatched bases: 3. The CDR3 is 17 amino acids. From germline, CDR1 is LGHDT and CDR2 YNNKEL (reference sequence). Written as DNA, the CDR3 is TGTGCCAGCAGCCAAGGGACAGGACACTCTGGGGCCAACGTCCTGACTTTC. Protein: CASSQGTGHSGANVLTF.

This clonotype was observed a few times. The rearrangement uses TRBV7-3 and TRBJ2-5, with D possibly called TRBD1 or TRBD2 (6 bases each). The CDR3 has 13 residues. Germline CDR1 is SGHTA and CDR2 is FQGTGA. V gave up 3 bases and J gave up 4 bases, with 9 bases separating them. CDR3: CASSLGGTETQYF. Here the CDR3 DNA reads TGTGCCAGCAGCTTGGGGGGCACAGAGACCCAGTACTTC.

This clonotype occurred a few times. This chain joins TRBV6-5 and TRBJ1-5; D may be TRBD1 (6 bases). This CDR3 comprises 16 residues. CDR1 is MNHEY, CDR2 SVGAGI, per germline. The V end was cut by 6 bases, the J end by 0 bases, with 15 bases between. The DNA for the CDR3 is TGTGCCAGCAGACGATCCCAGGGGCATAGCAATCAGCCCCAGCATTTT. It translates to CASRRSQGHSNQPQHF.

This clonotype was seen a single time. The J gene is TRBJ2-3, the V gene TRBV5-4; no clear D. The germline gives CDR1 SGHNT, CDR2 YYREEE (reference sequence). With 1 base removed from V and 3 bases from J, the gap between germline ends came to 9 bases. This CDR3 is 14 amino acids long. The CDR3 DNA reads TGTGCCAGCAGCTTGCCCCAGACGACAGATACGCAGTATTTT. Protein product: CASSLPQTTDTQYF.

This CDR3 is CASSFTGTGSEAFF. CDR3 nucleotide sequence: TGTGCCAGCAGTTTCACCGGGACAGGGAGTGAAGCTTTCTTT. The chain links TRBV12-3 or TRBV12-4 to TRBJ1-1; 9 nucleotides align to TRBD1. With V trimmed by 3 bases and J by 7 bases, 6 bases remained unmatched. The CDR3 totals 14 residues.

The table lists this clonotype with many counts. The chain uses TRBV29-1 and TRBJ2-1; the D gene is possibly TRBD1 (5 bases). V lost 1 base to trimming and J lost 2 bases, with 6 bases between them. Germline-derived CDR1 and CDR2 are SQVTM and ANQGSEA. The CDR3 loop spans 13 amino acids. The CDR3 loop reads CSVEGGPYNEQFF. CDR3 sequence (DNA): TGCAGCGTTGAAGGGGGCCCCTACAATGAGCAGTTCTTC.